Listed below are T cell receptor beta chains from one sample, sequenced in a study of shared clonotypes between healthy human individuals. TCRdb's table, derived via immunoSEQ multiplex PCR, lists solely in-frame clones and lacks some. This table holds fewer than 3 million clones, about 90% found once. Sequenced material: naive CD4+ T cells from PBMCs. The receptor set was obtained from a young man in good health. Some clones in this sample may be carry-over from other donors' samples. Both conserved end residues are part of each CDR3. Each record gives: J gene, V gene, D gene, clone size, CDR3 DNA, CDR3 protein. A D gene is named only where the DNA matches it firmly. Size values are once, few and many counts, or a class for expanded clones, and some rows have none.

j_gene: TRBJ2-1
v_gene: TRBV18
d_gene: -
abundance: once
CDR3nt: TGTGCCAGCTCACCACGGGGGAGGACCGGGGATGAGCAGTTCTTC
CDR3aa: CASSPRGRTGDEQFF

j_gene: TRBJ1-1
v_gene: TRBV6-5
d_gene: TRBD1
abundance: -
CDR3nt: TGTGCCAGCGCTACAGGGGCTGAAGCTTTCTTT
CDR3aa: CASATGAEAFF

j_gene: TRBJ1-2
v_gene: TRBV4-2
d_gene: -
abundance: -
CDR3nt: TGTGCCAGCAGCCAGTTGGATGGGACCAACTATGGCTACACCTTC
CDR3aa: CASSQLDGTNYGYTF

j_gene: TRBJ1-2
v_gene: TRBV5-4
d_gene: -
abundance: once
CDR3nt: TGTGCCAGCAGCTTGGTTCAGGAGGCGAACTATGGCTACACCTTC
CDR3aa: CASSLVQEANYGYTF

j_gene: TRBJ1-3
v_gene: TRBV2
d_gene: -
abundance: -
CDR3nt: TGTGCCAGCAGCCCCCAGGGGCCCTCTGGAAACACCATATATTTT
CDR3aa: CASSPQGPSGNTIYF

j_gene: TRBJ1-2
v_gene: TRBV15
d_gene: -
abundance: -
CDR3nt: TGTGCCACCAGCCCCGGCACCATCTATGGCTACACCTTC
CDR3aa: CATSPGTIYGYTF

j_gene: TRBJ2-3
v_gene: TRBV29-1
d_gene: -
abundance: once
CDR3nt: TGCAGCGTTGGAACAGTTGCTAGCACAGATACGCAGTATTTT
CDR3aa: CSVGTVASTDTQYF

j_gene: TRBJ1-4
v_gene: TRBV7-4
d_gene: -
abundance: -
CDR3nt: TGTGCCAGCAGCTCGCTACCCCGGTCATTTGCAACTAATGAAAAACTGTTTTTT
CDR3aa: CASSSLPRSFATNEKLFF

j_gene: TRBJ1-5
v_gene: TRBV9
d_gene: -
abundance: -
CDR3nt: TGTGCCAGCAGCCGAGAGGGGGATCTCAATCAGCCCCAGCATTTT
CDR3aa: CASSREGDLNQPQHF

j_gene: TRBJ1-2
v_gene: TRBV5-4
d_gene: -
abundance: -
CDR3nt: TGTGCCAGCAGCTTGGTACGCCGTGGGGGCTACACCTTC
CDR3aa: CASSLVRRGGYTF

j_gene: TRBJ2-7
v_gene: TRBV6-1
d_gene: -
abundance: -
CDR3nt: TGTGCCAGCAGTCACCAGGGGATCTACGAGCAGTACTTC
CDR3aa: CASSHQGIYEQYF

j_gene: TRBJ2-2
v_gene: TRBV6-5
d_gene: -
abundance: -
CDR3nt: TGTGCCAGCAGTTATAGGACAACTGCGAACACCGGGGAGCTGTTTTTT
CDR3aa: CASSYRTTANTGELFF

j_gene: TRBJ2-2
v_gene: TRBV2
d_gene: -
abundance: -
CDR3nt: TGTGCCAGCAGTGAAGCTGTCACCGGGGAGCTGTTTTTT
CDR3aa: CASSEAVTGELFF

j_gene: TRBJ1-5
v_gene: TRBV5-1
d_gene: -
abundance: -
CDR3nt: TGCGCCAGCAGCCCTACAGGGATGGGCAATCAGCCCCAGCATTTT
CDR3aa: CASSPTGMGNQPQHF

j_gene: TRBJ2-3
v_gene: TRBV14
d_gene: -
abundance: -
CDR3nt: TGTGCCAGCAGCCCACTACTCCAGACCACAGATACGCAGTATTTT
CDR3aa: CASSPLLQTTDTQYF

j_gene: TRBJ1-1
v_gene: TRBV18
d_gene: -
abundance: once
CDR3nt: TGTGCCAGCTCACCCCTCGGGAATCAGGAAGCTTTCTTT
CDR3aa: CASSPLGNQEAFF

j_gene: TRBJ2-1
v_gene: TRBV28
d_gene: -
abundance: -
CDR3nt: TGTGCCAGCAGTTTAGGACTAAAACAGTTCTTC
CDR3aa: CASSLGLKQFF

j_gene: TRBJ1-5
v_gene: TRBV6-5
d_gene: TRBD1
abundance: -
CDR3nt: TGTGCCAGCAGTTACTACAGGGGAGGGAGTCAGCCCCAGCATTTT
CDR3aa: CASSYYRGGSQPQHF

j_gene: TRBJ1-2
v_gene: TRBV20-1
d_gene: -
abundance: -
CDR3nt: TGCAGTACCAGAGTTAACTATGGCTACACCTTC
CDR3aa: CSTRVNYGYTF

j_gene: TRBJ1-6
v_gene: TRBV27
d_gene: -
abundance: once
CDR3nt: TGTGCCAGCAGTTTGAGGGATAATTCACCCCTCCACTTT
CDR3aa: CASSLRDNSPLHF

j_gene: TRBJ2-5
v_gene: TRBV5-4
d_gene: TRBD1
abundance: -
CDR3nt: TGTGCCAGCAGCACAAACCGGGACAGGGGGCAAGAGACCCAGTACTTC
CDR3aa: CASSTNRDRGQETQYF

j_gene: TRBJ2-1
v_gene: TRBV29-1
d_gene: TRBD2
abundance: -
CDR3nt: TGCAGCCATCCTCCAATAGCGGGCTCCTACAATGAGCAGTTCTTC
CDR3aa: CSHPPIAGSYNEQFF

j_gene: TRBJ2-3
v_gene: TRBV7-2
d_gene: TRBD2
abundance: -
CDR3nt: TGTGCCAGCAGCTTCTACCTAGCGGGAGCTAGCACAGATACGCAGTATTTT
CDR3aa: CASSFYLAGASTDTQYF

j_gene: TRBJ2-4
v_gene: TRBV18
d_gene: -
abundance: -
CDR3nt: TGTGCCAGCTCACCAGCAGGGAAGGACATTCAGTACTTC
CDR3aa: CASSPAGKDIQYF

j_gene: TRBJ2-3
v_gene: TRBV7-9
d_gene: -
abundance: -
CDR3nt: TGTGCCAGCAGCTTGTCGGATACGCAGTATTTT
CDR3aa: CASSLSDTQYF

j_gene: TRBJ2-1
v_gene: TRBV7-2
d_gene: TRBD2
abundance: once
CDR3nt: TGTGCCAGCAGCTCCCTGCTCGGTAGCGGGAGGGCCGCCTACAATGAGCAGTTCTTC
CDR3aa: CASSSLLGSGRAAYNEQFF

j_gene: TRBJ1-1
v_gene: TRBV28
d_gene: TRBD1
abundance: -
CDR3nt: TGTGCCAGCAGTGTACCGGGACAGGGAGTTACTGAAGCTTTCTTT
CDR3aa: CASSVPGQGVTEAFF

j_gene: TRBJ1-4
v_gene: TRBV6-1
d_gene: -
abundance: -
CDR3nt: TGTGCCAGCAGTGAACAAGGATGGGAAAAACTGTTTTTT
CDR3aa: CASSEQGWEKLFF

j_gene: TRBJ2-3
v_gene: TRBV7-2
d_gene: TRBD2
abundance: -
CDR3nt: TGTGCCAGCAGCTCGGGGGGGAGGGGCACAGATACGCAGTATTTT
CDR3aa: CASSSGGRGTDTQYF

j_gene: TRBJ2-7
v_gene: TRBV27
d_gene: -
abundance: -
CDR3nt: TGTGCCAGCAGTCGGCGGGCCGGGGATGAGCAGTACTTC
CDR3aa: CASSRRAGDEQYF

j_gene: TRBJ1-2
v_gene: TRBV28
d_gene: TRBD1
abundance: -
CDR3nt: TGTGCCAGCAGTTTCCCTCACGACAGGGCTAAGGATGGCTACACCTTC
CDR3aa: CASSFPHDRAKDGYTF

j_gene: TRBJ1-1
v_gene: TRBV7-2
d_gene: -
abundance: -
CDR3nt: TGTGCCAGCAGCCGAGCTTCGTCAGGGACTGAAGCTTTCTTT
CDR3aa: CASSRASSGTEAFF

j_gene: TRBJ2-1
v_gene: TRBV6-5
d_gene: TRBD2
abundance: -
CDR3nt: TGTGCCAGCAGTTACTCGGCCCCTAGCGGAGAGCAGTTCTTC
CDR3aa: CASSYSAPSGEQFF

j_gene: TRBJ1-5
v_gene: TRBV28
d_gene: -
abundance: -
CDR3nt: TGTGCCAGCAGTTTGGAGAGGGTTACCCGCAATCAGCCCCAGCATTTT
CDR3aa: CASSLERVTRNQPQHF

j_gene: TRBJ1-5
v_gene: TRBV7-2
d_gene: -
abundance: -
CDR3nt: TGTGCCAGCAGCTTTGGAGGACCCAATCAGCCCCAGCATTTT
CDR3aa: CASSFGGPNQPQHF

j_gene: TRBJ2-1
v_gene: TRBV28
d_gene: -
abundance: -
CDR3nt: TGTGCCAGCAGTTTAGCAGGGGCCAATTCCTACAATGAGCAGTTCTTC
CDR3aa: CASSLAGANSYNEQFF